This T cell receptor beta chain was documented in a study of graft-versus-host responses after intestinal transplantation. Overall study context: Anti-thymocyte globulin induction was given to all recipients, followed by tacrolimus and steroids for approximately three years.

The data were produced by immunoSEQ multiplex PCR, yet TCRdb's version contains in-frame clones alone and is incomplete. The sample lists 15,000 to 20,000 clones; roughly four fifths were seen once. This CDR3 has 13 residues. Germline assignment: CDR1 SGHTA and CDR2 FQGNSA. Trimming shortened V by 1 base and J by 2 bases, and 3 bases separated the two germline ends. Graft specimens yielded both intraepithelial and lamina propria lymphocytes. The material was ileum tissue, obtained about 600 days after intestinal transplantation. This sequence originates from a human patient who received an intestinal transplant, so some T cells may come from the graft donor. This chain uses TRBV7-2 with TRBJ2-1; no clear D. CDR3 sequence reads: CASSLGPYNEQFF. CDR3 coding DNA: TGTGCCAGCAGCTTAGGTCCCTACAATGAGCAGTTCTTC.